The 10 T cell receptor beta chains below were found in one sample sequenced in a study of T-cell reconstitution after alpha-beta-depleted transplantation in children. It was with unique molecular identifiers that the TCRbeta library was prepared. TCRdb itself ran the PCR reads through MiXCR, one entry per CDR3 protein. The sample holds roughly 570,000 distinct CDR3 sequences, around 27% seen once. Here the sequenced sample was PBMCs, taken before TCRalphabeta/CD19-depleted stem cell transplant. Receptors originate from a boy under two years old with Wiskott-Aldrich syndrome, due to receive a stem cell transplant.

This clonotype showed up just a few times. J is TRBJ2-3 and V is TRBV7-2; no clear D. The CDR3 has 16 residues. Trimming shortened V by 0 bases and J by 0 bases, and 10 bases separated the two germline ends. Looked up from germline, CDR1 is SGHTA and CDR2 is FQGNSA. The CDR3 DNA follows: TGTGCCAGCAGCTTAGCGGCCTTCGACAGCACAGATACGCAGTATTTT. Translation gives CASSLAAFDSTDTQYF.

This clonotype came up a few times. V usage is TRBV6-1 and J usage is TRBJ2-1; 9 nucleotides align to TRBD1. V was clipped by 0 bases and J by 5 bases; unmatched bases: 2. The V gene's germline CDR1 is MNHNS and CDR2 SASEGT. The CDR3 consists of 15 residues. The CDR3 region is CASSEAGTGNNEQFF. The CDR3, as DNA: TGTGCCAGCAGTGAAGCCGGGACAGGGAACAATGAGCAGTTCTTC.

In this sample, this clonotype turned up a few times. V is TRBV12-3 or TRBV12-4 and J is TRBJ1-1, with D hard to call. CDR3 length equals 14 residues. The germline V and J ends were trimmed by 2 bases and 1 base, with 8 bases remaining between them. In DNA form, the CDR3 reads TGTGCCAGCAGTTTAAGTTTTGGGAACACTGAAGCTTTCTTT. This codes for CASSLSFGNTEAFF.

This chain links TRBV5-1 with TRBJ1-4, with 8 bases aligning to TRBD1. The CDR3 extends over 15 amino acids. Germline CDR1 reads SGHRS; CDR2 reads YFSETQ. V was clipped by 2 bases and J by 8 bases; unmatched bases: 8. This CDR3 reads CASSLLTGGREKLFF. The CDR3 nucleotides are TGCGCCAGCAGCTTACTCACAGGGGGTAGAGAAAAACTGTTTTTT.

This clonotype occurred a few times. The CDR3 sequence: CASGAPLGRMIEAFF. CDR3 DNA: TGTGCCAGCGGCGCACCCCTCGGGAGGATGATTGAAGCTTTCTTT. This chain uses TRBV28 with TRBJ1-1; D not resolved. This CDR3 contains 15 residues. CDR1 is MDHEN, CDR2 SYDVKM, per germline. The V end was cut by 8 bases, the J end by 7 bases, with 23 bases between.

This clonotype was seen a handful of times. The genes are TRBV27 and TRBJ2-3; D may be TRBD2 (5 bases). This CDR3 comprises 15 residues. Germline V gene data show CDR1 as MNHEY and CDR2 as SMNVEV (reference sequence). Trimming stripped 2 bases from V and 1 base from J, with 10 bases between. CDR3 DNA: TGTGCCAGCAGTTTAGATGGTAGCGGCACAGATACGCAGTATTTT. Its translation is CASSLDGSGTDTQYF.

CDR3: CASSKGAGDTYEQYF. The DNA of the CDR3 is TGTGCCAGCAGCAAAGGGGCAGGGGATACCTACGAGCAGTACTTC. The rearrangement links TRBV21-1 to TRBJ2-7; the table's D call TRBD1 went unverified against the DNA. TRBV21-1 is a known pseudogene. The CDR3 is made up of 15 amino acids.

The gene calls are TRBV19 and TRBJ2-1, with 11 nucleotides matching TRBD2. Unmatched junction bases numbered 6, after V lost 7 bases and J lost 4 bases. Germline V gene lookup returns CDR1 LNHDA and CDR2 SQIVND (reference sequence). This CDR3 spans 15 amino acids. The CDR3 nucleotides read TGTGCCAGTACCGCAGTAGCGGGAGGGTACAATGAGCAGTTCTTC. Amino acid sequence: CASTAVAGGYNEQFF.

The chain has TRBV18 and TRBJ1-4, with 7 bases matching TRBD1. Germline V CDR1 and CDR2: KGHSH, LQKENI. The CDR3 contains 14 residues. The V gene end was trimmed by 4 bases and the J gene end by 5 bases; junction bases not matched to a gene: 4. The CDR3 region is CASSQTGANEKLFF. The CDR3 DNA follows: TGTGCCAGCTCACAAACAGGGGCCAATGAAAAACTGTTTTTT.

The CDR3 nucleotides read TGCAGTGCTCTGGCGGGAGCCGGCGGCACTGAAGCTTTCTTT. Its translation: CSALAGAGGTEAFF. This chain uses TRBV20-1 with TRBJ1-1; no definite D call. The CDR3 loop spans 14 amino acids. Germline CDR1 and CDR2: DFQATT and SNEGSKA (reference sequence). V lost 5 bases, J lost 4 bases, and 17 bases lay in between.